The clone carrying this T cell receptor beta chain was detected only once. Between the trimmed V and J ends, which lost 5 bases and 5 bases, there was a span of 10 bases. Per germline, CDR1 SGHAT and CDR2 FQNNGV. This CDR3 has 12 residues. The data stem from a study of blood T cell repertoires in COVID-19. Study as a whole: Samples came from the United States, Italy and Spain, spanning acute and convalescent COVID-19. Sources were T cells, B-cell-depleted T cells, or PBMCs; the material itself was cDNA or gDNA.

Authors' analysis steps: Amplified reference gene primers provided the basis for estimating nucleated cell counts. The assay was immunoSEQ multiplex PCR, and TCRdb's table has in-frame clones only and misses some. V, J and clone size are those of that table, while D and trimming were read from the DNA. Among about 16,000 clones listed, 88% were seen once. This chain uses TRBV11-2 with TRBJ2-7; D is perhaps TRBD2 (5 bases). The clonotype originates from a human donor in a cohort sampled during active COVID-19. The sample comprised peripheral blood. Here the CDR3 DNA reads TGTGCCAGCAGCGACCTAGCAGACGAGCAGTACTTC. This sequence encodes CASSDLADEQYF.